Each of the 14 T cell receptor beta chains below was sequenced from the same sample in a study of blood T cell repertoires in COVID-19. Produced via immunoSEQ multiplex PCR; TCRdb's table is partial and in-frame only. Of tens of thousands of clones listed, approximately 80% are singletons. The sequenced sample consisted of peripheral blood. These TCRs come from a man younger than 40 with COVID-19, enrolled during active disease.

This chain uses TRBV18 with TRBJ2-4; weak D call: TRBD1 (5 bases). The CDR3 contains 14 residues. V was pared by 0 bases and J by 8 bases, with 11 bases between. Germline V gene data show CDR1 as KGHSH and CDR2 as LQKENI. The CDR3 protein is CASSPPGREYIQYF. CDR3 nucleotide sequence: TGTGCCAGCTCACCACCGGGGCGTGAATACATTCAGTACTTC.

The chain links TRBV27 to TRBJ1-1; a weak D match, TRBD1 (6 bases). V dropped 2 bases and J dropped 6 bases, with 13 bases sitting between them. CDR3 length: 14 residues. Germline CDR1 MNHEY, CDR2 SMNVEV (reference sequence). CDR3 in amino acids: CASSLGIRTAEAFF. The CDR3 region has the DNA TGTGCCAGCAGTTTAGGCATCCGGACAGCTGAAGCTTTCTTT.

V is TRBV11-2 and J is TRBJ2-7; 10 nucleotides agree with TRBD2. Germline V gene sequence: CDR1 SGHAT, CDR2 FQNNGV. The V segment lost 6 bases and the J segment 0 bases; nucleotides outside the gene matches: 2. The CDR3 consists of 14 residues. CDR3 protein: CASRLAGSSYEQYF. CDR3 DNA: TGTGCCAGCAGACTAGCGGGAAGCTCCTACGAGCAGTACTTC.

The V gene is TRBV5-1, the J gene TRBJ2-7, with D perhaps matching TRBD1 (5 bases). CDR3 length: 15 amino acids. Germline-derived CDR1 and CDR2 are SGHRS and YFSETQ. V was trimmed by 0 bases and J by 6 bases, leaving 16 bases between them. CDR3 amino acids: CASSLGRAQGGEQYF. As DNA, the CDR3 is TGCGCCAGCAGCTTGGGCAGGGCCCAGGGTGGCGAGCAGTACTTC.

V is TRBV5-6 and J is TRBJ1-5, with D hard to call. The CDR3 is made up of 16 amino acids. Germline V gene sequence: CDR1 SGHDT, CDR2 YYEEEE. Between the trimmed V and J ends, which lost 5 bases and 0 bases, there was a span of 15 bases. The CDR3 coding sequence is TGTGCCAGCAGTCAGGCCGGCAGGTCTAGCAATCAGCCCCAGCATTTT. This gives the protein CASSQAGRSSNQPQHF. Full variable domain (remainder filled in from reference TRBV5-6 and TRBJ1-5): DAGVTQSPTHLIKTRGQQVTLRCSPKSGHDTVSWYQQALGQGPQFIFQYYEEEERQRGNFPDRFSGHQFPNYSSELNVNALLLGDSALYLCASSQAGRSSNQPQHFGDGTRLSIL.

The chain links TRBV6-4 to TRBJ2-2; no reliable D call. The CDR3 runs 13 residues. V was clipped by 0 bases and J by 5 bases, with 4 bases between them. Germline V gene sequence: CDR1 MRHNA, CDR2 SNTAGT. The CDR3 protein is CASSDSTTGELFF. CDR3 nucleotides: TGTGCCAGCAGTGACTCGACAACCGGGGAGCTGTTTTTT.

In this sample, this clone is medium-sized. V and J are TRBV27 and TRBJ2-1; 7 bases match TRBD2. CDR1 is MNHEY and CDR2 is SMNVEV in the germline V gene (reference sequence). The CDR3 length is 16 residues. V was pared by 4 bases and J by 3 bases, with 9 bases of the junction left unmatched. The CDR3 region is CASSSVAGALYNEQFF. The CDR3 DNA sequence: TGTGCCAGCAGTTCGGTCGCGGGAGCCCTCTACAATGAGCAGTTCTTC.

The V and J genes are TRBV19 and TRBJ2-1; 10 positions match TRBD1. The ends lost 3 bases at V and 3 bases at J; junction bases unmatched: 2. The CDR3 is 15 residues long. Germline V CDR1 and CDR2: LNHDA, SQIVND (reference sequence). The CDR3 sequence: CASSIRDRGYNEQFF. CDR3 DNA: TGTGCCAGTAGTATCCGGGACAGGGGCTACAATGAGCAGTTCTTC.

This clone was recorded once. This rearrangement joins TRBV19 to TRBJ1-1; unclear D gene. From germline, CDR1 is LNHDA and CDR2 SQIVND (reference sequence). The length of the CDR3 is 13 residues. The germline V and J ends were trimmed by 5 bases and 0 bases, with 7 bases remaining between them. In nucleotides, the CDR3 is TGTGCCAGTAGTGTCATAGTGAACACTGAAGCTTTCTTT. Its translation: CASSVIVNTEAFF.

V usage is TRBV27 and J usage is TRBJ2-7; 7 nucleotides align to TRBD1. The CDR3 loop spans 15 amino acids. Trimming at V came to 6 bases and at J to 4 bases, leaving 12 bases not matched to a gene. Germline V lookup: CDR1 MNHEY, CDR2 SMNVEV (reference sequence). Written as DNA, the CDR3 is TGTGCCAGCAGCTTCTCAGGGGGTTGGGTTTACGAGCAGTACTTC. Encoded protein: CASSFSGGWVYEQYF.

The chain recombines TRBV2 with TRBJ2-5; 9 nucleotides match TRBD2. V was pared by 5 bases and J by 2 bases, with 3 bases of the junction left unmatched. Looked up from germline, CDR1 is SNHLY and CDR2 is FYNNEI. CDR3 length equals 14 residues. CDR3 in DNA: TGTGCCAGCAGTAGCGGGAGGTCACAAGAGACCCAGTACTTC. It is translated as CASSSGRSQETQYF.

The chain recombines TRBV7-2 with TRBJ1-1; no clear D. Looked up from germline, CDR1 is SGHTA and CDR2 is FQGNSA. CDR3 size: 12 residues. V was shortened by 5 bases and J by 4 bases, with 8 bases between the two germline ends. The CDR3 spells CASSQRLTEAFF. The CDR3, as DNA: TGTGCCAGCAGCCAGCGCCTCACTGAAGCTTTCTTT.

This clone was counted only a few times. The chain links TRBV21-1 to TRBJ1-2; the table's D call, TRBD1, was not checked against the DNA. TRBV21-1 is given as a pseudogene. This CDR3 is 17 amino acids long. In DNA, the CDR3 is TGTGCCAGCAGCAGACCCTTGACAGCCTTCTATAACTATGGCTACACCTTC. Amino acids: CASSRPLTAFYNYGYTF.

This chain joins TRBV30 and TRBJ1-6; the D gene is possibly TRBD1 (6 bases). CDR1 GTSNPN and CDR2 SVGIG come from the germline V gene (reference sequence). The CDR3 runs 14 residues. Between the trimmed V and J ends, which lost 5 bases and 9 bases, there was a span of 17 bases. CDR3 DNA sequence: TGTGCCTGGTCCCTGGGGACAAGGGGTTCACCCCTCCACTTT. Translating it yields CAWSLGTRGSPLHF.